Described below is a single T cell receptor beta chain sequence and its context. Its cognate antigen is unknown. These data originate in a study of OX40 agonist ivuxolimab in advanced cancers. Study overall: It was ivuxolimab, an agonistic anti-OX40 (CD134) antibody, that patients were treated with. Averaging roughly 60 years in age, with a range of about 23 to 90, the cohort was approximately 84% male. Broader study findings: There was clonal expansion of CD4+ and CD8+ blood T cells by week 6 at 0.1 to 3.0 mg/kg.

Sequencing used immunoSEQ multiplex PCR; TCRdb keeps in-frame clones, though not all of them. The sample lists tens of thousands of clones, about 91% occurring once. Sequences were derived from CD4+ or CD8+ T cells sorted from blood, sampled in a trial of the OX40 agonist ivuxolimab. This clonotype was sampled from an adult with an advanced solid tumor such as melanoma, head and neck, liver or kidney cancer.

The CDR3: CASSKQGGGYGYTF. DNA of the CDR3: TGTGCCAGCAGTAAGCAGGGGGGCGGCTATGGCTACACCTTC. This chain joins TRBV28 and TRBJ1-2; 7 positions agree with TRBD1. Germline lookup yields CDR1 MDHEN and CDR2 SYDVKM. The CDR3 runs to 14 residues. V was clipped by 5 bases and J by 4 bases; unmatched bases: 7.